The clone carrying this TCR beta chain was seen only a few times. Assay used: immunoSEQ multiplex PCR; TCRdb lists only in-frame clones, some missing. The sample consists of about 66,000 clones, approximately 87% of them appearing once. This entry comes from a study of technical replicates of blood from a handful of donors. The germline gives CDR1 SGHVS, CDR2 FNYEAQ. With 5 bases clipped from V and 7 bases from J, the junction kept 12 bases outside the gene matches. The CDR3 has 16 residues. This TCR came from a human donor in good health. Some clones in this sample may be carry-over from other donors' samples. Sequenced sample: PBMCs. The chain recombines TRBV7-6 with TRBJ2-3; TRBD2 matches 10 bases. The CDR3 nucleotides read TGTGCCAGCAGCCCAGGCTCAGCGGGAGGGGGATATACGCAGTATTTT. It translates to CASSPGSAGGGYTQYF.